The rows below give T cell receptor beta chains drawn from one sample of a study of T cell responses to AZD1222 COVID-19 vaccine. Data came from immunoSEQ multiplex PCR; TCRdb stores just in-frame clones and leaves some out. The table lists 110,000 or so clones, around 89% of them singletons. This specimen consisted of peripheral blood, obtained 28 days after the second AZD1222 dose. The source is an adult who received the AZD1222 COVID-19 vaccine. Each CDR3 is given with its conserved first and last residue. A D gene is named only where the DNA matches it firmly. Size tells how often a clone was seen (once, few, many) or the class of an expanded clone, and some rows leave it out.

>TRBJ2-5|NA|TRBV7-6|once
CASSLVGRESETQYF
TGTGCCAGCAGCTTAGTAGGACGGGAATCTGAGACCCAGTACTTC
>TRBJ2-1|TRBD2|TRBV30|NA
CAWSGASGNYNEQFF
TGTGCCTGGAGTGGGGCTAGCGGGAACTACAATGAGCAGTTCTTC
>TRBJ1-6|NA|TRBV4-1|NA
CASSPGRELTSPLHF
TGCGCCAGCAGCCCCGGAAGGGAACTTACTTCACCCCTCCACTTT
>TRBJ1-4|NA|TRBV15|NA
CATSREAGHNEKLFF
TGTGCCACCAGCAGGGAAGCTGGACACAATGAAAAACTGTTTTTT
>TRBJ2-5|NA|TRBV28|NA
CASSHIVETQYF
TGTGCCAGCAGCCACATCGTGGAGACCCAGTACTTC
>TRBJ1-2|NA|TRBV5-6|NA
CASSSSGGLTYGYTF
TGTGCCAGCAGCTCGTCCGGGGGGCTCACCTATGGCTACACCTTC
>TRBJ2-2|NA|TRBV6-5|NA
CASSYQGSTGELFF
TGTGCCAGCAGTTACCAGGGAAGCACCGGGGAGCTGTTTTTT
>TRBJ1-1|NA|TRBV15|once
CATSDFTGRDTEAFF
TGTGCCACCAGCGATTTCACAGGGCGGGACACTGAAGCTTTCTTT
>TRBJ1-1|NA|TRBV9|NA
CASSEMDGYTEAFF
TGTGCCAGCAGCGAGATGGACGGCTACACTGAAGCTTTCTTT
>TRBJ1-4|TRBD1|TRBV5-1|NA
CASSLSQGDEKLFF
TGCGCCAGCAGCTTGTCGCAGGGGGATGAAAAACTGTTTTTT
>TRBJ2-3|NA|TRBV18|NA
CASSPRGASTDTQYF
TGTGCCAGCTCACCACGCGGGGCTAGCACAGATACGCAGTATTTT
>TRBJ2-1|NA|TRBV2|NA
CASSGQLSNNEQFF
TGTGCCAGCAGTGGACAGCTGAGTAACAATGAGCAGTTCTTC
>TRBJ1-5|NA|TRBV21-1|once
CASSMPGRVSHHQPQHF
TGTGCCAGCAGCATGCCGGGCAGGGTATCACATCATCAGCCCCAGCATTTT
>TRBJ1-3|NA|TRBV25-1|NA
CASSEMLAEGSGNTIYF
TGTGCCAGCAGTGAAATGTTGGCCGAGGGGTCTGGAAACACCATATATTTT
>TRBJ1-2|NA|TRBV7-2|NA
CASSLGWGGYGYTF
TGTGCCAGCAGCTTAGGTTGGGGGGGCTATGGCTACACCTTC
>TRBJ2-1|TRBD2|TRBV30|NA
CAWSPSGSSEQFF
TGTGCCTGGAGTCCGAGCGGGAGTAGTGAGCAGTTCTTC
>TRBJ1-1|NA|TRBV5-1|NA
CAGYRVENTEAFF
TGCGCCGGGTACAGGGTTGAGAACACTGAAGCTTTCTTT
>TRBJ2-2|NA|TRBV15|NA
CATSSLGGPGELFF
TGTGCCACCAGCAGCCTAGGGGGACCCGGGGAGCTGTTTTTT
>TRBJ2-7|TRBD1|TRBV7-9|NA
CASSWGTGTVSYEQYF
TGTGCCAGCAGCTGGGGGACCGGGACAGTCTCCTACGAGCAGTACTTC
>TRBJ2-7|NA|TRBV6-1|NA
CASSEVGDAEQYF
TGTGCCAGCAGTGAAGTCGGAGACGCCGAGCAGTACTTC
>TRBJ1-1|NA|TRBV6-1|few
CASSEKHIATEAFF
TGTGCCAGCAGTGAAAAACATATTGCAACTGAAGCTTTCTTT
>TRBJ2-1|NA|TRBV4-2|NA
CASSQDWSPAWGYNEQFF
TGTGCCAGCAGCCAAGATTGGAGCCCCGCTTGGGGGTACAATGAGCAGTTCTTC
>TRBJ1-2|NA|TRBV7-2|NA
CASSYLREGSGYTF
TGTGCCAGCAGCTACCTCCGCGAGGGCTCGGGCTACACCTTC
>TRBJ1-5|TRBD1|TRBV4-1|NA
CASSSRTGKTFNQPQHF
TGCGCCAGCAGCTCTCGGACAGGGAAGACGTTCAATCAGCCCCAGCATTTT